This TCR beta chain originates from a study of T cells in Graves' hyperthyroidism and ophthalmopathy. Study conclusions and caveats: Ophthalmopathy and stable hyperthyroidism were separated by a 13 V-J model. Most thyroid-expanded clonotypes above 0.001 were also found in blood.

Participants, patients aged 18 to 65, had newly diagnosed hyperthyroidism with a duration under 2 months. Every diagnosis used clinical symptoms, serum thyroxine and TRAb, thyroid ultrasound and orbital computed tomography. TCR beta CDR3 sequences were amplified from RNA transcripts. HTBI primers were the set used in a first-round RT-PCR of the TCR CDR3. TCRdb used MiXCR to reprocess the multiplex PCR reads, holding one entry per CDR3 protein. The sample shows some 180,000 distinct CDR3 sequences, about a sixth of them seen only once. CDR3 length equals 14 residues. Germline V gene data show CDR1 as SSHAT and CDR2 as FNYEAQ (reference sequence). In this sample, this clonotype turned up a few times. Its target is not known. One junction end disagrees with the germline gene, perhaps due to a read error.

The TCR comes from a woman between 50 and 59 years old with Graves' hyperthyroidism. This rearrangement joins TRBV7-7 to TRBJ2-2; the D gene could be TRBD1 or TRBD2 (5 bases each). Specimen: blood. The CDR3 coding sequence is TGTGCTAGCAGCTTAGAAAGGGGAGCCGGGGAGCTGTTTTTT. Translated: CASSLERGAGELFF.